A selection of T cell receptor beta chains follows, all from one sample in a study of T cell repertoires in cytomegalovirus infection. MiXCR, applied by TCRdb to the reads, yields one record per CDR3 protein. The repertoire holds approximately 500,000 distinct CDR3 sequences, with about 33% as singletons. These TCRs are of unknown antigen specificity. The sample here was cultured PBMCs, taken from culture after CMV antigen stimulation. These receptors were collected from a human donor in good health (CMV status not recorded). Some clones in this sample may be carry-over from other donors' samples. Both conserved end residues are part of each CDR3. Each record gives: CDR3 length, D gene, clone size, J gene, V gene, CDR3 DNA, CDR3 protein. A D gene is named only where the DNA matches it firmly. Only part of the rows carry a size: once, few, many, or a class if the clone is expanded.

>13|TRBD2|-|TRBJ2-7|TRBV10-3
TGTGCCATCAGCGAGCGGGAGAACGAAGAGCAGTACTTC
CAISERENEEQYF
>14|TRBD1|few|TRBJ1-2|TRBV12-3/TRBV12-4
TGTGCCAGCAGTTTTGCGGGACAGGGGATGGGCTACACCTTC
CASSFAGQGMGYTF
>14|TRBD1|few|TRBJ1-5|TRBV12-3/TRBV12-4
TGTGCCAGCAGCTGGCCGGGACAGGGTGTTCCCCAGCATTTT
CASSWPGQGVPQHF
>18|TRBD1|many|TRBJ1-1|TRBV7-2
TGTGCCAGCAGCTCCCAACCTGGGACAGGGGGGCTGAACACTGAAGCTTTCTTT
CASSSQPGTGGLNTEAFF
>16|TRBD1|-|TRBJ1-1|TRBV7-4
TGTGCCAGCAGCTTTTTCCACACACAGGGGGCCCCTGAAGCTTTCTTT
CASSFFHTQGAPEAFF
>16|-|many|TRBJ1-2|TRBV7-2
TGTGCCAGCAGCTTAGGTGGGGGGCGGACTAACTATGGCTACACCTTC
CASSLGGGRTNYGYTF
>15|-|-|TRBJ2-6|TRBV28
TGTGCCAGCAGCGGGACGGCCTCTGGGGCCAACGTCCTGACTTTC
CASSGTASGANVLTF
>17|TRBD1|-|TRBJ2-1|TRBV10-3
TGTGCCATCAGACCACAGGGGTTTGGGGTCTCCTACAATGAGCAGTTCTTC
CAIRPQGFGVSYNEQFF
>15|-|-|TRBJ2-1|TRBV5-1
TGCGCCAGCAGCTTGGCTTCTGTCTCCTACAATGAGCAGTTCTTC
CASSLASVSYNEQFF
>16|TRBD2|many|TRBJ2-5|TRBV4-1
TGCGCCAGCAGCCAAGAATTAGGGACTAGTAAGGAGACCCAGTACTTC
CASSQELGTSKETQYF
>14|TRBD2|-|TRBJ2-1|TRBV12-3/TRBV12-4
TGTGCCAGCTGGACTAGCGGGATCTACAATGAGCAGTTCTTC
CASWTSGIYNEQFF
>17|-|few|TRBJ2-4|TRBV5-8
TGTGCCAGCAGCTTGGTGGTAAACCGATTAGCCAAAAACATTCAGTACTTC
CASSLVVNRLAKNIQYF
>19|TRBD1|many|TRBJ2-3|TRBV11-2
TGTGCCAGCAGCAAGACCACAGGGGCGCGGTCTGCAAGCACAGATACGCAGTATTTT
CASSKTTGARSASTDTQYF
>13|-|few|TRBJ1-5|TRBV25-1
TGCTTGGAGACCTACTACCCACATCAGCCCCAGCATTTT
CLETYYPHQPQHF
>23|TRBD2|few|TRBJ2-3|TRBV28
TGTGCCAGCAGGCCACACGGGACTAGCGGGAGAGATTACCGCACGTCCCTCACAGATACGCAGTATTTT
CASRPHGTSGRDYRTSLTDTQYF
>14|-|-|TRBJ1-4|TRBV12-3/TRBV12-4
TGTGCCAGCAGTAACAGTGCAACTAATGAAAAACTGTTTTTT
CASSNSATNEKLFF
>13|-|many|TRBJ2-2|TRBV12-3/TRBV12-4
TGTGCCAGCAGTGTCATCGGCGCCGGGGAGCTGTTTTTT
CASSVIGAGELFF
>14|TRBD1|few|TRBJ1-4|TRBV19
TGTGCCAGTAGTACCGACAGGGGCAGTGAAAAACTGTTTTTT
CASSTDRGSEKLFF
>14|-|few|TRBJ1-5|TRBV12-3/TRBV12-4
TGTGCCAGCAGTCTAAGGGGGGGATGGCAGCCCCAGCATTTT
CASSLRGGWQPQHF
>13|-|few|TRBJ1-6|TRBV6-5
TGTGCCAGCAGTTACGGGGTCCGGTCACCCCTCCACTTT
CASSYGVRSPLHF
>13|-|-|TRBJ2-5|TRBV7-9
TGTGCCACCCGCGACAGGAAGCAAGAGACCCAGTACTTC
CATRDRKQETQYF
>16|-|-|TRBJ2-3|TRBV19
TGTGCCAGTAGTTTCGCCTATAAAGGGAGCACAGATACGCAGTATTTT
CASSFAYKGSTDTQYF
>16|TRBD1|-|TRBJ2-1|TRBV6-2/TRBV6-3
TGTGCCAGCAGTCGATACAGGGGCGCGGCTGCTCCCGAGCAGTTCTTC
CASSRYRGAAAPEQFF
>11|-|few|TRBJ2-1|TRBV10-3
TGTGCCATCAGTGAGTCGGGACGTTACTTCTTC
CAISESGRYFF
>15|TRBD2|few|TRBJ2-3|TRBV20-1
TGCAGTGCTAGTCTAGCGGGGAGTGGCACAGATACGCAGTATTTT
CSASLAGSGTDTQYF
>15|-|few|TRBJ1-5|TRBV7-2
TGTGCCAGCAGCTCATGGGGGGGGATAAGGCAGCCCCAGCATTTT
CASSSWGGIRQPQHF
>13|TRBD1|few|TRBJ2-5|TRBV7-2
TGTGCCACCGGGACAGGGGCTCTGGAGACCCAGTACTTC
CATGTGALETQYF
>13|-|-|TRBJ1-1|TRBV5-1
TGCGCCAGCACCACAGGCCAGAGCACTGAAGCTTTCTTT
CASTTGQSTEAFF
>14|TRBD1|few|TRBJ1-1|TRBV12-3/TRBV12-4
TGTGCCAGCAGTCTTTCCTCAGGGGGAACTGAAGCTTTCTTT
CASSLSSGGTEAFF
>14|TRBD1|-|TRBJ1-2|TRBV20-1
TGCAGTGCTGCCCGGGACAGGGAAAACTATGGCTACACCTTC
CSAARDRENYGYTF
>17|-|few|TRBJ1-3|TRBV4-1
TGCGCCAGCAGCCAAGATCCGGCAGGTCACTCTGGAAACACCATATATTTT
CASSQDPAGHSGNTIYF
>15|-|-|TRBJ2-1|TRBV4-1
TGCGCCAGCAGCCAAGGAGAGGGAAGGTACAATGAGCAGTTCTTC
CASSQGEGRYNEQFF
>15|TRBD2|-|TRBJ2-1|TRBV6-8
TGTGCCAGCAGTTATACGAGCGGGAGTAGGAATGAGCAGTTCTTC
CASSYTSGSRNEQFF
>15|-|-|TRBJ2-5|TRBV28
TGTGCCAGCCGGCGGGACTGGGCAGCCCAAGAGACCCAGTACTTC
CASRRDWAAQETQYF
>14|-|few|TRBJ2-2|TRBV12-3/TRBV12-4
TGTGCCAGCAACCCGGCGGGCAGATGGGGGGAGCTGTTTTTT
CASNPAGRWGELFF
>14|TRBD2|-|TRBJ2-1|TRBV6-2/TRBV6-3
TGTGCCAGCAGTTTAAGCGGGATCTACAATGAGCAGTTCTTC
CASSLSGIYNEQFF
>15|-|-|TRBJ2-7|TRBV6-6
TGTGCCAGCAGTTACTCGGCCAGGGCGGCCTACGAGCAGTACTTC
CASSYSARAAYEQYF
>15|-|few|TRBJ2-1|TRBV28
TGTGCCAGCAGTCCCTCTAGTCCTTCCTACAATGAGCAGTTCTTC
CASSPSSPSYNEQFF
>15|TRBD1|few|TRBJ2-1|TRBV7-2
TGTGCCAGCAGCTACTACAGGGGGCGCATCAATGAGCAGTTCTTC
CASSYYRGRINEQFF
>17|-|-|TRBJ2-6|TRBV19
TGTGCCAGTAGTATAGATCTTGGGGTACCTGGGGCCAACGTCCTGACTTTC
CASSIDLGVPGANVLTF